This T cell receptor beta chain was profiled in a study of T cell repertoires in cytomegalovirus infection. TCRdb called the reads again in MiXCR, with one record for every CDR3 protein. The sample has about 490,000 distinct CDR3 sequences; over 9% are singletons. Study observations and caveats: Accumulated public TCR beta family frequency recognized individuals carrying CMV together with the relevant HLA.

CDR1 MNHEY and CDR2 SMNVEV come from the germline V gene (reference sequence). V lost 8 bases to trimming and J lost 2 bases, with 13 bases between them. The CDR3 length is 14 residues. This clonotype turned up a few times. The antigen remains unidentified. This receptor was identified in a human donor in good health (CMV status not recorded). Some clones in this sample may be carry-over from other donors' samples. Sequenced: PBMCs. The chain links TRBV27 to TRBJ2-1; D is perhaps TRBD1 (6 bases). As DNA, the CDR3 is TGTGCCAGCCAAACCAGGGGAGCCTACAATGAGCAGTTCTTC. Its protein product is CASQTRGAYNEQFF.